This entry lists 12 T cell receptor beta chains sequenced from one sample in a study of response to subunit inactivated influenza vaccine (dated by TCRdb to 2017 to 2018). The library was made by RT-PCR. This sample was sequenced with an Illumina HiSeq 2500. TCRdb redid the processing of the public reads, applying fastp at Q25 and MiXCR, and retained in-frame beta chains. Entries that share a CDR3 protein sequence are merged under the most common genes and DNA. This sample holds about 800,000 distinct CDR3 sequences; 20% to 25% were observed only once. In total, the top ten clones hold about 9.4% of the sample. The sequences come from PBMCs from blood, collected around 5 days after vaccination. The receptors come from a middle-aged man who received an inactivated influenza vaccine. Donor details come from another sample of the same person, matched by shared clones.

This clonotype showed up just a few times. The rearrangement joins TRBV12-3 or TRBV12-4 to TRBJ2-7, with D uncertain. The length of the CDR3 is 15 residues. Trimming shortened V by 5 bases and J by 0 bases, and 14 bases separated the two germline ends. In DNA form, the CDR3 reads TGTGCCAGCAGTCCCCAGTGGTTTAGCTCCTACGAGCAGTACTTC. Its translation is CASSPQWFSSYEQYF.

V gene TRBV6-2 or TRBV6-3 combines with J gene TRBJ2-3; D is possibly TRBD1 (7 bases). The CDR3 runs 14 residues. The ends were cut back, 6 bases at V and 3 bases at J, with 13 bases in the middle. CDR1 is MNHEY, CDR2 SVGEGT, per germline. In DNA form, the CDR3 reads TGTGCCAGCAGAAAGACAGGGAGGACAGATACGCAGTATTTT. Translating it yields CASRKTGRTDTQYF.

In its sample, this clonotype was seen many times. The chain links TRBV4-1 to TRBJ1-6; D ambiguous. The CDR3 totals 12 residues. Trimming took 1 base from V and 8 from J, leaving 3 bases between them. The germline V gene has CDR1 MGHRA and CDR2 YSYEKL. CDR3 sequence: CASSQADSPLHF. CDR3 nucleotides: TGCGCCAGCAGCCAAGCTGATTCACCCCTCCACTTT.

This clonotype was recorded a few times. CDR3 DNA sequence: TGTGCCAGCAGTTACGGACAGGAATCGAACACCGGGGAGCTGTTTTTT. Translating it yields CASSYGQESNTGELFF. V usage is TRBV6-2 or TRBV6-3 and J usage is TRBJ2-2, with 7 positions matching TRBD1. The CDR3 is made up of 16 amino acids. After removal of 2 bases from V and 0 bases from J, the junction contained 3 bases not matched to a gene. Germline-derived CDR1 and CDR2 are MNHEY and SVGEGT.

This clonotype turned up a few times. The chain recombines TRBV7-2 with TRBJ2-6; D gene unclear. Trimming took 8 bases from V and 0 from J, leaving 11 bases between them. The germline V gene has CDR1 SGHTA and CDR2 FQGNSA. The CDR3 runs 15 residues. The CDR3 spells CASVSVFSGANVLTF. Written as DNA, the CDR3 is TGTGCCAGCGTTTCCGTCTTCTCTGGGGCCAACGTCCTGACTTTC.

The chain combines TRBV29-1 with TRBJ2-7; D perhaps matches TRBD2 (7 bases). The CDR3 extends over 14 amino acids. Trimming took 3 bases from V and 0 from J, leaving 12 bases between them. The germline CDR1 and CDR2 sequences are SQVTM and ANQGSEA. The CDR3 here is CSVEGGASSYEQYF. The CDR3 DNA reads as TGCAGCGTTGAGGGGGGGGCCAGCTCCTACGAGCAGTACTTC.

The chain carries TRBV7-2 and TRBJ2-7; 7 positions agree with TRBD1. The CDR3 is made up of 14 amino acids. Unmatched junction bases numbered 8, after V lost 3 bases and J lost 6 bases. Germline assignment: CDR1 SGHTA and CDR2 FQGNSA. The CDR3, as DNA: TGTGCCAGCAGCTTCGGACAGGTCCCATCCGAGCAGTACTTC. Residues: CASSFGQVPSEQYF.

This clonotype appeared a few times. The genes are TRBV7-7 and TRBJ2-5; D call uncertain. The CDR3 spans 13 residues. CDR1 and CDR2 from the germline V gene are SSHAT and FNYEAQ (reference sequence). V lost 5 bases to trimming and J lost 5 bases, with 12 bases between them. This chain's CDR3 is CASSPDGPETQYF. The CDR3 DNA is TGTGCCAGCAGCCCGGACGGACCGGAGACCCAGTACTTC.

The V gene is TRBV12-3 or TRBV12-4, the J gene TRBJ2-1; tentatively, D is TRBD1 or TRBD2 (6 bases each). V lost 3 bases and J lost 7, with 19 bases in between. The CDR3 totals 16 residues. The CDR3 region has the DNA TGTGCCAGCAGTTTCGAGAGGGGGGCAGGTACTAATGAGCAGTTCTTC. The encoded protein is CASSFERGAGTNEQFF.

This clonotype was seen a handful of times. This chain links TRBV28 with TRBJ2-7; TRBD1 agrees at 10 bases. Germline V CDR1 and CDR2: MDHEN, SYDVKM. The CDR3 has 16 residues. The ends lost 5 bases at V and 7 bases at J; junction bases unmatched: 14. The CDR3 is CASSHWRGTGVREQYF. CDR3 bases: TGTGCCAGCAGTCACTGGAGGGGGACAGGGGTCCGGGAGCAGTACTTC.

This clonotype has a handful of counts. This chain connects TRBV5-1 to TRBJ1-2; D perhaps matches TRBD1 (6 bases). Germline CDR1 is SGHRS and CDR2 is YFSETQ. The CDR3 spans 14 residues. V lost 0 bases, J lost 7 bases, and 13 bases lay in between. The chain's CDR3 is CASSLDPGAVGYTF. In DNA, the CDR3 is TGCGCCAGCAGCTTGGACCCGGGGGCGGTTGGCTACACCTTC.

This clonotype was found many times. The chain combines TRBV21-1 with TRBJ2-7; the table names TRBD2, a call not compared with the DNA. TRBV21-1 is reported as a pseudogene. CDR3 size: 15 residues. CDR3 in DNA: TGTGCCAGCAGCGACGGGACTAGCGGGACCTACGAGCAGTACTTC. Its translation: CASSDGTSGTYEQYF.